Listed here are 23 T cell receptor beta chains from one sample, sequenced in a study of blood T cell repertoires in COVID-19. Clones were sequenced by immunoSEQ multiplex PCR, and TCRdb holds only the in-frame ones, with some missing. This sample has a few hundred thousand clones, with over 75% found just once. Sequenced input: peripheral blood. The source is a woman in her forties or fifties with acute or convalescent COVID-19.

This clone was seen once. The chain recombines TRBV2 with TRBJ2-2; 7 nucleotides line up with TRBD2. The CDR3 sequence is 14 residues long. J was trimmed by 0 bases and V by 6 bases; bases with no gene match: 1. CDR1 is SNHLY, CDR2 FYNNEI, per germline. The CDR3 sequence is CASRSGTNTGELFF. As DNA, the CDR3 is TGTGCCAGCAGGAGCGGGACGAACACCGGGGAGCTGTTTTTT.

V and J are TRBV9 and TRBJ2-1; 10 nucleotides line up with TRBD1. CDR1 is SGDLS, CDR2 YYNGEE, per germline. This CDR3 has 15 residues. J lost 4 bases, V lost 0 bases, and 1 base had no gene match. The CDR3 sequence: CASSVADRGYNEQFF. The CDR3 region has the DNA TGTGCCAGCAGCGTAGCGGACAGGGGGTACAATGAGCAGTTCTTC.

The chain combines TRBV28 with TRBJ2-7; D unclear. V lost 3 bases to trimming and J lost 7 bases, with 7 bases between them. CDR1 MDHEN and CDR2 SYDVKM come from the germline V gene. CDR3 length: 11 residues. The CDR3 DNA sequence: TGTGCCAGCAGTTTGACTGGGGAGCAGTACTTC. Encoded protein: CASSLTGEQYF.

The V call is TRBV5-1, the J call TRBJ2-2, with no clear D. V was shortened by 6 bases and J by 5 bases, with 14 bases between the two germline ends. This CDR3 spans 14 amino acids. CDR1 is SGHRS and CDR2 is YFSETQ in the germline V gene. This CDR3 is CASIPQPTTGELFF. In DNA form, the CDR3 reads TGCGCCAGCATACCACAGCCGACGACCGGGGAGCTGTTTTTT.

This chain links TRBV7-9 with TRBJ2-1; 10 nucleotides match TRBD1. The V segment lost 8 bases and the J segment 0 bases; nucleotides outside the gene matches: 7. Germline V CDR1 and CDR2: SEHNR, FQNEAQ (reference sequence). The CDR3 contains 16 residues. CDR3 coding DNA: TGTGCCAGCCGACAGGGGGCCCCAAGCTCCTACAATGAGCAGTTCTTC. Its translation: CASRQGAPSSYNEQFF.

The rearrangement links TRBV28 to TRBJ1-2; 12 bases line up with TRBD1. V was pared by 5 bases and J by 4 bases, with 2 bases of the junction left unmatched. CDR3 length: 14 residues. Germline V CDR1 and CDR2: MDHEN, SYDVKM. CDR3 residues: CASSGTGGAYGYTF. The CDR3 nucleotides read TGTGCCAGCAGTGGGACAGGGGGCGCCTATGGCTACACCTTC.

Here the CDR3 DNA reads TGTGCCAGCAGTTCGGCGGGGCTAGCGCTAACCTACGAGCAGTACTTC. This sequence encodes CASSSAGLALTYEQYF. The genes are TRBV6-5 and TRBJ2-7; D perhaps matches TRBD2 (6 bases). CDR1 and CDR2 from the germline V gene are MNHEY and SVGAGI. V gave up 4 bases and J gave up 2 bases, with 18 bases separating them. There are 16 residues in the CDR3.

The gene calls are TRBV7-2 and TRBJ1-5; D remains unclear. CDR3 length: 14 residues. Per the germline V gene, CDR1 is SGHTA and CDR2 is FQGNSA. The V end was cut by 2 bases, the J end by 4 bases, with 9 bases between. The CDR3 coding sequence is TGTGCCAGCAGCTTATTTGTCGGGAATCAGCCCCAGCATTTT. It codes for CASSLFVGNQPQHF.

V usage is TRBV3-1 (or the pseudogene TRBV3-2) and J usage is TRBJ2-7; D unresolved. V shed 1 base and J shed 2 bases, with 12 bases lying between them. The CDR3 covers 15 residues. From germline, CDR1 is LGHDT and CDR2 YNNKEL (reference sequence). The CDR3 reads CASSQVGADTYEQYF. As DNA, the CDR3 is TGTGCCAGCAGCCAAGTGGGCGCAGATACCTACGAGCAGTACTTC.

The V call is TRBV7-2, the J call TRBJ2-7, with D perhaps matching TRBD1 (5 bases). The germline V and J ends were trimmed by 5 bases and 4 bases, with 24 bases remaining between them. Germline values: CDR1 SGHTA, CDR2 FQGNSA. There are 17 residues in the CDR3. CDR3 coding DNA: TGTGCCAGCAGCACCCTCGGCGTCAGCAGGGATCTTTACGAGCAGTACTTC. The encoded protein is CASSTLGVSRDLYEQYF.

The V gene is TRBV6-6, the J gene TRBJ1-2, with TRBD1 matching over 12 bases. Per germline, CDR1 MNHNY and CDR2 SVGAGI (reference sequence). CDR3 length equals 15 residues. V was pared by 6 bases and J by 6 bases, with 8 bases of the junction left unmatched. CDR3 in amino acids: CASSPGTGGVNGYTF. In DNA, the CDR3 is TGTGCCAGCAGCCCCGGGACAGGGGGCGTGAATGGCTACACCTTC.

This chain links TRBV7-2 with TRBJ2-5; 11 bases fit TRBD2. The germline CDR1 and CDR2 sequences are SGHTA and FQGNSA. The junction had 9 bases not matched to a gene; V was cut back by 2 bases and J by 4 bases. This CDR3 has 17 residues. In nucleotides, the CDR3 is TGTGCCAGCAGCTTACGGCCACTAGCGGGAGTATCAGAGACCCAGTACTTC. Its translation is CASSLRPLAGVSETQYF. Supplemented by reference TRBV7-2 and TRBJ2-5, the full variable domain reads GAGVSQSPSNKVTEKGKDVELRCDPISGHTALYWYRQSLGQGLEFLIYFQGNSAPDKSGLPSDRFSAERTGGSVSTLTIQRTQQEDSAVYLCASSLRPLAGVSETQYFGPGTRLLVL.

A few counts support this clone. The chain joins TRBV7-8 to TRBJ1-6; D might be TRBD1 (5 bases). Trimming took off 5 bases at V and 2 bases at J, with 13 bases between the two ends. The CDR3 length is 16 residues. Germline V gene lookup returns CDR1 SGHVS and CDR2 FQNEAQ. The CDR3 protein is CASSQPQGPYNSPLHF. For the CDR3, the DNA is TGTGCCAGCAGCCAACCCCAGGGTCCCTATAATTCACCCCTCCACTTT.

This rearrangement joins TRBV19 to TRBJ1-1; D not resolved. Trimming took 6 bases from V and 1 from J, leaving 9 bases between them. Germline V gene lookup returns CDR1 LNHDA and CDR2 SQIVND (reference sequence). The CDR3 loop spans 13 amino acids. The CDR3 DNA sequence: TGTGCCAGTAGCGTTCAGCGGAACACTGAAGCTTTCTTT. Protein: CASSVQRNTEAFF.

V usage is TRBV4-3 and J usage is TRBJ1-5; D is possibly TRBD1 (5 bases). The germline V gene has CDR1 LGHNA and CDR2 YSLEER. The CDR3 contains 14 residues. The V end was cut by 0 bases, the J end by 7 bases, with 10 bases between. CDR3 coding DNA: TGCGCCAGCAGCCAAGATGACGGGGGACAGCCCCAGCATTTT. Amino acids: CASSQDDGGQPQHF.

V gene TRBV6-1 combines with J gene TRBJ2-1; D remains ambiguous. This CDR3 is built from 14 residues. Germline CDR1 and CDR2: MNHNS and SASEGT. Between the trimmed V and J ends, which lost 2 bases and 8 bases, there was a span of 13 bases. CDR3 coding DNA: TGTGCCAGCAGTGAAACTACCCTCCGCGATGAGCAGTTCTTC. Translating it yields CASSETTLRDEQFF.

The chain employs TRBV7-9 and TRBJ1-2, with 8 positions matching TRBD1. V lost 1 base, J lost 4 bases, and 2 bases stayed unmatched. CDR3 length equals 14 residues. Germline loops: CDR1 SEHNR, CDR2 FQNEAQ (reference sequence). CDR3 coding DNA: TGTGCCAGCAGCTTAGACAGGGGGACCTATGGCTACACCTTC. Its translation is CASSLDRGTYGYTF.

The chain carries TRBV29-1 and TRBJ2-7, with 11 bases aligning to TRBD1. The V gene end was trimmed by 8 bases and the J gene end by 2 bases; junction bases not matched to a gene: 5. Germline lookup yields CDR1 SQVTM and CDR2 ANQGSEA. CDR3 size: 13 residues. The CDR3 DNA reads as TGCAGCACCGGGACAGGGGGGACCTACGAGCAGTACTTC. It translates to CSTGTGGTYEQYF.

The genes are TRBV7-6 and TRBJ1-4; a weak D match, TRBD1 (5 bases). The CDR3 sequence is 14 residues long. Trimming removed 1 base at V and 7 bases at J, with 10 bases between. Germline CDR1 SGHVS, CDR2 FNYEAQ. The CDR3 protein is CASSLVAGGEKLFF. The CDR3 bases are TGTGCCAGCAGCTTAGTGGCGGGGGGTGAAAAACTGTTTTTT.

V is TRBV18 and J is TRBJ1-2; 8 nucleotides align to TRBD1. The V and J ends lost 2 bases and 6 bases, in that order; junction bases with no gene match: 8. The CDR3 has 15 amino acids. Germline V gene data show CDR1 as KGHSH and CDR2 as LQKENI. CDR3 in DNA: TGTGCCAGCTCACCATACAGGGGGGGGTCGGATGGCTACACCTTC. This sequence encodes CASSPYRGGSDGYTF.

The rearrangement uses TRBV5-1 and TRBJ2-6, with 8 nucleotides matching TRBD1. The V and J ends lost 3 bases and 0 bases, in that order; junction bases with no gene match: 2. The CDR3 sequence is 16 residues long. Per germline, CDR1 SGHRS and CDR2 YFSETQ. This CDR3 reads CASSSGQGSGANVLTF. CDR3 sequence (DNA): TGCGCCAGCAGCTCCGGACAGGGCTCTGGGGCCAACGTCCTGACTTTC. Full variable domain (outside the CDR3, taken from reference TRBV5-1 and TRBJ2-6): KAGVTQTPRYLIKTRGQQVTLSCSPISGHRSVSWYQQTPGQGLQFLFEYFSETQRNKGNFPGRFSGRQFSNSRSEMNVSTLELGDSALYLCASSSGQGSGANVLTFGAGSRLTVL.

V gene TRBV3-1 (or the pseudogene TRBV3-2) combines with J gene TRBJ1-6; 7 positions agree with TRBD1. V was pared by 1 base and J by 9 bases, with 3 bases of the junction left unmatched. This CDR3 has 14 amino acids. From germline, CDR1 is LGHDT and CDR2 YNNKEL (reference sequence). CDR3 in amino acids: CASSQGQGSSPLHF. The CDR3 DNA sequence: TGTGCCAGCAGCCAAGGACAGGGATCTTCACCCCTCCACTTT.

This chain links TRBV6-6 with TRBJ2-7; 11 bases are shared with TRBD2. Unmatched junction bases numbered 6, after V lost 2 bases and J lost 6 bases. Germline V gives CDR1 MNHNY, CDR2 SVGAGI (reference sequence). The CDR3 covers 15 residues. The CDR3 loop is CASSYQLAGESEQYF. The DNA of the CDR3 is TGTGCCAGCAGTTACCAACTAGCGGGAGAGAGCGAGCAGTACTTC.